This T cell receptor (beta chain) was identified during a study of cytomegalovirus exposure and HLA in healthy donors. Germline CDR1 KGHSH, CDR2 LQKENI. V was shortened by 3 bases and J by 2 bases, with 13 bases between the two germline ends. This CDR3 is 15 amino acids long. This table comes from immunoSEQ multiplex PCR, and its TCRdb copy is limited to in-frame clones, with some not included. The data contain 100,000 to 150,000 clones, about 90% of them seen just once; the ten biggest clones take up around 1.5%. This rearrangement joins TRBV18 to TRBJ1-2; D is unresolved. The receptor comes from a man aged 25 to 40 in good health and CMV-seronegative. Sequencing was done on a sample of PBMCs. The CDR3 DNA follows: TGTGCCAGCTCACCCGTGCCGCAGTCAAACTATGGCTACACCTTC. This translates into CASSPVPQSNYGYTF.